This T cell receptor (beta chain) was obtained from a study of immune evolution from preneoplasia to lung adenocarcinoma. Repertoires were generated with immunoSEQ multiplex PCR, while TCRdb's copy carries only in-frame clones and drops some. The sample consists of about 4,900 clones, roughly four fifths of them appearing once. With respect to this clone: The antigen is unknown. One end of the junction fails to match germline, which may point to a read error.

General study results and limits: Top clone share appeared to fall from AAH through AIS, MIA, adenocarcinoma.

Patient tissue came from resections in Japan or China, 2014–2017. Source material: FFPE minimally invasive lung adenocarcinoma tissue. This clonotype was sampled from a person aged 50-75 years with lung adenocarcinoma.

CDR3 DNA sequence: TGTGCCAGCGTAGCCGGGACACTCGGGCAGCCCCGGCATTTT. This encodes CASVAGTLGQPRHF. J is TRBJ1-5 and V is TRBV6-1; weak D call: TRBD1 (6 bases). The CDR3 runs 14 residues. Germline CDR1 MNHNS, CDR2 SASEGT.